What follows are 16 T cell receptor beta chains derived from one specimen sequenced in a study of cytomegalovirus exposure and HLA in healthy donors. Primers included in the PCR were 60 Vbeta and 13 Jbeta primers. Repertoires were generated with immunoSEQ multiplex PCR, while TCRdb's copy carries only in-frame clones and drops some. The sample yields some 150,000 clones, 75% to 90% seen once. What was sequenced was PBMCs. All receptors come from a man aged 35-49 years in good health and CMV-seronegative.

The J gene is TRBJ1-3, the V gene TRBV7-9; the match to TRBD1 covers 7 bases. The J segment lost 8 bases and the V segment lost 3 bases, leaving 4 bases of the junction unmatched. Germline loops: CDR1 SEHNR, CDR2 FQNEAQ (reference sequence). This CDR3 is built from 13 residues. CDR3 protein: CASSFEDRHTIYF. CDR3 bases: TGTGCCAGCAGCTTCGAGGACAGGCACACCATATATTTT.

The chain recombines TRBV7-2 with TRBJ1-3; D is unclear. The CDR3 extends over 14 amino acids. The V end lost 5 bases, the J end lost 4 bases, and 12 bases lay between the germline ends. Germline V gives CDR1 SGHTA, CDR2 FQGNSA. CDR3 protein: CASSPRNQGNTIYF. In nucleotides, the CDR3 is TGTGCCAGCAGCCCTAGGAACCAAGGAAACACCATATATTTT.

The chain joins TRBV9 to TRBJ1-4; TRBD1 agrees at 9 bases. The germline V gene has CDR1 SGDLS and CDR2 YYNGEE. V was pared by 4 bases and J by 7 bases, with 11 bases of the junction left unmatched. This CDR3 has 16 residues. The CDR3 region is CASSPRPGQGGEKLFF. The CDR3 nucleotides read TGTGCCAGCAGCCCCAGACCGGGACAGGGCGGTGAAAAACTGTTTTTT.

This chain joins TRBV6-1 and TRBJ2-3, with 8 bases lining up with TRBD1. Trimming removed 3 bases from V and 5 bases from J; junction bases left unmatched: 4. In germline, CDR1 is MNHNS, CDR2 SASEGT. The CDR3 is made up of 14 amino acids. The CDR3 loop reads CASSDRGLRDTQYF. CDR3 nucleotide sequence: TGTGCCAGCAGTGACAGGGGGCTGAGAGATACGCAGTATTTT.

The rearrangement links TRBV18 to TRBJ1-2, with 7 bases matching TRBD1. The junction had 9 bases not matched to a gene; V was cut back by 5 bases and J by 6 bases. Germline CDR1 KGHSH, CDR2 LQKENI. The CDR3 length is 14 residues. CDR3 DNA sequence: TGTGCCAGCTCAACGACAGGGATCAAGGATGGCTACACCTTC. Translating it yields CASSTTGIKDGYTF.

This chain links TRBV19 with TRBJ2-3; TRBD2 matches 8 bases. CDR1 is LNHDA and CDR2 is SQIVND in the germline V gene (reference sequence). This CDR3 contains 14 residues. The V gene end was trimmed by 6 bases and the J gene end by 2 bases; junction bases not matched to a gene: 4. CDR3 sequence: CASRTSDLTDTQYF. In DNA, the CDR3 is TGTGCCAGTAGGACTAGCGACCTCACAGATACGCAGTATTTT.

The V and J genes are TRBV5-6 and TRBJ2-2, with D uncertain. Germline CDR1 is SGHDT and CDR2 is YYEEEE. V gave up 0 bases and J gave up 4 bases, with 7 bases separating them. The CDR3 consists of 14 residues. CDR3 sequence: CASSLGQPTGELFF. The CDR3 region has the DNA TGTGCCAGCAGCTTGGGACAACCCACCGGGGAGCTGTTTTTT.

The chain uses TRBV19 and TRBJ2-3, with a weak D call TRBD2 (6 bases). Trimming shortened V by 6 bases and J by 0 bases, and 13 bases separated the two germline ends. Germline V gene data show CDR1 as LNHDA and CDR2 as SQIVND (reference sequence). There are 15 residues in the CDR3. The CDR3 DNA follows: TGTGCCAGTAGGGGGAGGAGGGGTAGCACAGATACGCAGTATTTT. It yields the protein CASRGRRGSTDTQYF.

CDR3 amino acids: CASSRVLAGGETQYF. The CDR3 DNA follows: TGCGCCAGCAGCCGCGTGCTAGCGGGGGGGGAGACCCAGTACTTC. The chain carries TRBV4-3 and TRBJ2-5, with 12 nucleotides matching TRBD2. The junction had 5 bases not matched to a gene; V was cut back by 4 bases and J by 5 bases. Germline assignment: CDR1 LGHNA and CDR2 YSLEER. This CDR3 has 15 amino acids.

V usage is TRBV15 and J usage is TRBJ2-1, with 12 nucleotides matching TRBD2. This CDR3 region has 18 residues. J lost 0 bases, V lost 1 base, and 4 bases had no gene match. Germline CDR1 LNHNV, CDR2 YYDKDF (reference sequence). The DNA for the CDR3 is TGTGCCACCAGCAGAGCTACTAGCGGGAGGAGCTCCTACAATGAGCAGTTCTTC. It is translated as CATSRATSGRSSYNEQFF.

The CDR3 region has the DNA TGTGCCAGCAGCCCCTGGAGGAACACTGAAGCTTTCTTT. As protein: CASSPWRNTEAFF. This chain joins TRBV7-9 and TRBJ1-1, with D hard to call. Germline V gives CDR1 SEHNR, CDR2 FQNEAQ (reference sequence). Trimming shortened V by 5 bases and J by 1 base, and 8 bases separated the two germline ends. The CDR3 totals 13 residues.

The chain carries TRBV5-4 and TRBJ1-4; 9 bases are shared with TRBD1. V lost 4 bases and J lost 1; bases outside the gene matches: 8. CDR1 is SGHNT, CDR2 YYREEE, per germline (reference sequence). This CDR3 is 17 amino acids long. This chain's CDR3 is CASSPGQGRGTNEKLFF. CDR3 bases: TGTGCCAGCAGCCCCGGACAGGGGAGGGGAACTAATGAAAAACTGTTTTTT.

The rearrangement joins TRBV27 to TRBJ2-3, with TRBD2 matching 13 bases. This CDR3 is 19 amino acids long. V lost 4 bases, J lost 6 bases, and 16 bases stayed unmatched. CDR1 is MNHEY and CDR2 is SMNVEV in the germline V gene (reference sequence). The CDR3 loop reads CASSSGLAGWWDSSDTQYF. CDR3 coding DNA: TGTGCCAGCAGTTCGGGACTAGCGGGATGGTGGGATTCGTCGGATACGCAGTATTTT.

The V call is TRBV9, the J call TRBJ2-2, with D tentatively TRBD2 (6 bases). CDR1 and CDR2 from the germline V gene are SGDLS and YYNGEE. V lost 0 bases and J 3 bases, leaving 12 bases between the germline ends. The CDR3 has 16 amino acids. The CDR3 DNA sequence: TGTGCCAGCAGCGTAGCGGCTAGCGCCTACACCGGGGAGCTGTTTTTT. Its protein is CASSVAASAYTGELFF. The full variable domain, completed using reference TRBV9 and TRBJ2-2, is DSGVTQTPKHLITATGQRVTLRCSPRSGDLSVYWYQQSLDQGLQFLIQYYNGEERAKGNILERFSAQQFPDLHSELNLSSLELGDSALYFCASSVAASAYTGELFFGEGSRLTVL.

In regard to this clone: Germline is not matched at one junction end, which may reflect a read error. V usage is TRBV7-9 and J usage is TRBJ2-7, with 9 bases identical to TRBD2. The CDR3 length is 14 residues. The germline CDR1 and CDR2 sequences are SEHNR and FQNEAQ (reference sequence). The CDR3 is CSSSLTAGGYEQYF. The CDR3 DNA follows: TGTTCCAGCAGCTTAACAGCGGGGGGCTACGAGCAGTACTTC.

J is TRBJ1-3 and V is TRBV6-6; D not resolved. This CDR3 spans 14 amino acids. V lost 5 bases, J lost 0 bases, and 8 bases lay in between. Germline CDR1 is MNHNY and CDR2 is SVGAGI (reference sequence). The DNA for the CDR3 is TGTGCCAGCAGTCAACTGGTCTCTGGAAACACCATATATTTT. This sequence encodes CASSQLVSGNTIYF.